These T cell receptor beta chains were read from a single sample in a study of technical replicates of blood from a handful of donors. Libraries were prepared by immunoSEQ multiplex PCR; TCRdb keeps only in-frame clonotypes and omits some of them. The table shows more than 65,000 clones, with 75% to 90% occurring only once. The sequenced sample consisted of PBMCs. The receptor source for this set is a human donor in good health. Some clones in this sample may be carry-over from other donors' samples. Each CDR3 is given with its conserved first and last residue. Each record gives: CDR3 protein, CDR3 DNA, V gene, J gene, D gene, clone size. D genes are given only for firm matches. The size entry is marked missing in some rows and otherwise reads once, few, many or a size class.

CSVGRGYGYTF	TGCAGCGTTGGCAGGGGCTATGGCTACACCTTC	TRBV29-1	TRBJ1-2	NA	NA
CASSLGGWGDGYTF	TGTGCCAGCAGCTTGGGAGGTTGGGGCGATGGCTACACCTTC	TRBV5-6	TRBJ1-2	NA	NA
CASSSHGNAGDTQYF	TGTGCCAGCAGCTCACACGGGAACGCAGGAGATACGCAGTATTTT	TRBV11-3	TRBJ2-3	NA	few
CASSLGEYGYTF	TGTGCCAGCAGCCTGGGCGAGTATGGCTACACCTTC	TRBV6-6	TRBJ1-2	NA	few
CASSSGTGGGNTIYF	TGTGCCAGCAGCTCCGGGACAGGGGGCGGGAACACCATATATTTT	TRBV6-5	TRBJ1-3	TRBD1	NA
CASRTGGLNTEAFF	TGTGCCTCCAGGACAGGGGGATTGAACACTGAAGCTTTCTTT	TRBV10-3	TRBJ1-1	TRBD1	NA
CASLSGPSTDTQYF	TGCGCCAGCTTGAGCGGGCCTAGCACAGATACGCAGTATTTT	TRBV5-1	TRBJ2-3	NA	NA
CASRPRIAANTEAFF	TGTGCCAGCAGGCCCCGTATAGCAGCGAACACTGAAGCTTTCTTT	TRBV6-1	TRBJ1-1	NA	NA
CASSSLATYNEQFF	TGCGCCAGCAGCTCCCTAGCTACCTACAATGAGCAGTTCTTC	TRBV5-1	TRBJ2-1	NA	once
CASSLLRGGIYLYNEQFF	TGTGCCAGCAGCTTACTCCGGGGGGGGATTTACCTTTACAATGAGCAGTTCTTC	TRBV7-6	TRBJ2-1	TRBD2	NA